What follows are 12 T cell receptor beta chains derived from one specimen sequenced in a study of cytomegalovirus exposure and HLA in healthy donors. PCR used 60 Vbeta primers and 13 Jbeta primers. TCRdb's table, derived via immunoSEQ multiplex PCR, lists solely in-frame clones and lacks some. The sample lists roughly 55,000 clones, 81% occurring once. Sequenced sample: PBMCs. These receptors all stem from a boy under 18 in good health and CMV-seropositive.

V and J are TRBV7-9 and TRBJ1-1, with a weak D call TRBD1 (5 bases). This CDR3 is built from 13 residues. Between the trimmed V and J ends, which lost 6 bases and 7 bases, there was a span of 15 bases. In germline, CDR1 is SEHNR, CDR2 FQNEAQ (reference sequence). CDR3 amino acids: CASSYSRQSEAFF. CDR3 nucleotides: TGTGCCAGCAGTTACAGTCGACAGAGTGAAGCTTTCTTT.

For this clone: At one end the junction does not follow the germline gene, possibly because of a read error. This chain uses TRBV7-7 with TRBJ2-5; 8 positions agree with TRBD1. The CDR3 is 15 residues long. Germline CDR1 and CDR2: SSHAT and FNYEAQ (reference sequence). The CDR3 spells CASSLTGTGQETQYF. For the CDR3, the DNA is TGTGCTAGCAGCTTAACCGGGACAGGCCAAGAGACCCAGTACTTC.

The chain joins TRBV11-3 to TRBJ2-5, with 7 nucleotides matching TRBD1. With V trimmed by 1 base and J by 4 bases, 6 bases remained unmatched. Germline V CDR1 and CDR2: SGHNT, YENEEA. This CDR3 is 15 amino acids long. For the CDR3, the DNA is TGTGCCAGCAGCTTAGGTACAGGGGTAGGAGAGACCCAGTACTTC. This sequence encodes CASSLGTGVGETQYF. Full variable domain (outside the CDR3, taken from reference TRBV11-3 and TRBJ2-5): EAGVVQSPRYKIIEKKQPVAFWCNPISGHNTLYWYLQNLGQGPELLIRYENEEAVDDSQLPKDRFSAERLKGVDSTLKIQPAELGDSAVYLCASSLGTGVGETQYFGPGTRLLVL.

CDR3 coding DNA: TGTGCCACAGGACGTCAGGGGGGGAACACTGAAGCTTTCTTT. The encoded protein is CATGRQGGNTEAFF. J is TRBJ1-1 and V is TRBV5-8; 7 nucleotides line up with TRBD1. The V segment lost 9 bases and the J segment 1 base; nucleotides outside the gene matches: 9. The CDR3 sequence is 14 residues long. Germline CDR1 SGHTS, CDR2 YDEGEE.

V gene TRBV5-4 combines with J gene TRBJ2-5; D ambiguous. The end of the DNA is better explained by TRBJ2-7, so the J call may be wrong. Germline assignment: CDR1 SGHNT and CDR2 YYREEE (reference sequence). The CDR3 is made up of 14 amino acids. The CDR3 nucleotides are TGTGCCAGCAGCTTGGGGGCCGAATCCTACGAGCAGTACTTC. This encodes CASSLGAESYEQYF.

This chain connects TRBV5-6 to TRBJ1-1; 7 bases agree with TRBD1. The CDR3 length is 14 residues. J was trimmed by 0 bases and V by 4 bases; bases with no gene match: 3. CDR1 is SGHDT and CDR2 is YYEEEE in the germline V gene. The DNA of the CDR3 is TGTGCCAGCAGCCCAGGGGGAATGAACACTGAAGCTTTCTTT. Its protein product is CASSPGGMNTEAFF.

The rearrangement joins TRBV9 to TRBJ1-2, with unresolved D. The CDR3 is made up of 16 amino acids. Germline CDR1 SGDLS, CDR2 YYNGEE. V lost 4 bases, J lost 4 bases, and 20 bases lay in between. CDR3 nucleotide sequence: TGTGCCAGCAGCCTACTAGGGTCCCCCGAGATCTATGGCTACACCTTC. It encodes CASSLLGSPEIYGYTF.

V gene TRBV5-6 combines with J gene TRBJ2-3; D might be TRBD1 (6 bases). Germline CDR1 SGHDT, CDR2 YYEEEE. The germline V and J ends were trimmed by 6 bases and 5 bases, with 25 bases remaining between them. CDR3 length: 17 amino acids. The CDR3 here is CASNPLGARRSGDTQYF. CDR3 DNA: TGTGCCAGCAACCCCCTGGGGGCTCGGCGTTCAGGAGATACGCAGTATTTT.

This clone was seen once. The chain couples TRBV6-6 to TRBJ2-7; 9 positions agree with TRBD1. Per the germline V gene, CDR1 is MNHNY and CDR2 is SVGAGI (reference sequence). The V gene end was trimmed by 6 bases and the J gene end by 2 bases; junction bases not matched to a gene: 8. The CDR3 loop spans 15 amino acids. The CDR3 here is CASSEGQGFPYEQYF. The CDR3 coding sequence is TGTGCCAGCAGCGAGGGACAGGGATTCCCCTACGAGCAGTACTTC.

This clone appeared a single time. The sample has other DNA sequences that encode this CDR3 too. The CDR3 DNA is TGTGCCAGCAGCTTAAGCGGGGGGGCAAGCAATGAGCAGTTCTTC. It encodes CASSLSGGASNEQFF. V gene TRBV7-2 combines with J gene TRBJ2-1; 10 nucleotides match TRBD2. Looked up from germline, CDR1 is SGHTA and CDR2 is FQGNSA. The CDR3 has 15 amino acids. V gave up 2 bases and J gave up 6 bases; unmatched junction bases: 4.

V gene TRBV6-6 combines with J gene TRBJ1-2; TRBD1 might be the D (5 bases). Between the trimmed V and J ends, which lost 0 bases and 7 bases, there was a span of 18 bases. Germline CDR1 is MNHNY and CDR2 is SVGAGI (reference sequence). The CDR3 is 16 amino acids. CDR3 sequence (DNA): TGTGCCAGCAGTTACTCGAAAGGGGCGGTAGAAGTTGGCTACACCTTC. Amino acids: CASSYSKGAVEVGYTF.

The V gene is TRBV5-6, the J gene TRBJ2-2; possible D gene TRBD2, 7 bases. The V and J ends lost 1 base and 3 bases respectively, with 13 bases between them. The germline gives CDR1 SGHDT, CDR2 YYEEEE. The CDR3 is 16 amino acids. CDR3 nucleotides: TGTGCCAGCAGCTTGCCGGGGGGCCAGGACACCGGGGAGCTGTTTTTT. Translated: CASSLPGGQDTGELFF. Supplemented by reference TRBV5-6 and TRBJ2-2, the full variable domain reads DAGVTQSPTHLIKTRGQQVTLRCSPKSGHDTVSWYQQALGQGPQFIFQYYEEEERQRGNFPDRFSGHQFPNYSSELNVNALLLGDSALYLCASSLPGGQDTGELFFGEGSRLTVL.